This T cell receptor beta chain emerged from a study of memory CD8 T cells in hepatitis C reinfection. Study-level background: Two donors cleared primary HCV but became chronic after reinfection. Study-level results: Five donors were too few for definitive public clonotype conclusions.

With regard to this clone: Its antigen remains unknown.

Some clones are missing from TCRdb's copy, which holds only in-frame ones; the method was immunoSEQ multiplex PCR. This sample has around 45,000 clones; around 89% occur once, and the top ten carry more than 0.95%. Time point reported: peak reinfection, 3 to 8 weeks after reinfection detection. TCR sequencing was done directly ex vivo on sorted cells, without expansion in vitro. Donors came from people who inject drugs enrolled in HEPCO, Canada. Total naive CD8 T cells were sorted as viable CD3+ CD8+ CD45RO- cells from a couple of donors. The germline CDR1 and CDR2 sequences are SGHTS and YDEGEE. The CDR3 totals 15 residues. Trimming took 4 bases from V and 4 from J, leaving 15 bases between them.

This TCR was recovered from a man aged 18 to 30 with hepatitis C virus infection. Sequencing was performed on naive CD8+ T cells sorted from blood. The gene calls are TRBV5-8 and TRBJ1-5; possible D gene TRBD1, 6 bases. The CDR3 is CASSAGTQGNQPQHF. For the CDR3, the DNA is TGTGCCAGCAGCGCCGGGACCCAGGGGAATCAGCCCCAGCATTTT.